The present T cell receptor (beta chain) was sequenced within a study of T cells in localized non-small cell lung cancer. Regarding the study as a whole: Uninvolved adjacent lung showed peak T cell clonality, exceeding tumor. Because only a single region of the tumor was sequenced, heterogeneity remains possible.

Germline V gives CDR1 SSHAT, CDR2 FNYEAQ (reference sequence). V was clipped by 5 bases and J by 2 bases, with 19 bases between them. The CDR3 spans 16 residues. Notes on this clone: Its antigen is currently unknown.

Clones were sequenced by immunoSEQ multiplex PCR, and TCRdb holds only the in-frame ones, with some missing. The table lists approximately 2,000 clones, less than 25% of them singletons, with more than 9.5% in the top ten. This receptor was identified in a male donor at least 60 years old with stage I lung adenocarcinoma. The source was normal lung tissue next to the tumor, collected before any cancer treatment. This rearrangement joins TRBV7-7 to TRBJ2-7; D is possibly TRBD1 or TRBD2 (5 bases each). The CDR3 region has the DNA TGTGCCAGCAGCCCGCCCGGGGCTTCACCAACCTACGAGCAGTACTTC. This gives the protein CASSPPGASPTYEQYF.